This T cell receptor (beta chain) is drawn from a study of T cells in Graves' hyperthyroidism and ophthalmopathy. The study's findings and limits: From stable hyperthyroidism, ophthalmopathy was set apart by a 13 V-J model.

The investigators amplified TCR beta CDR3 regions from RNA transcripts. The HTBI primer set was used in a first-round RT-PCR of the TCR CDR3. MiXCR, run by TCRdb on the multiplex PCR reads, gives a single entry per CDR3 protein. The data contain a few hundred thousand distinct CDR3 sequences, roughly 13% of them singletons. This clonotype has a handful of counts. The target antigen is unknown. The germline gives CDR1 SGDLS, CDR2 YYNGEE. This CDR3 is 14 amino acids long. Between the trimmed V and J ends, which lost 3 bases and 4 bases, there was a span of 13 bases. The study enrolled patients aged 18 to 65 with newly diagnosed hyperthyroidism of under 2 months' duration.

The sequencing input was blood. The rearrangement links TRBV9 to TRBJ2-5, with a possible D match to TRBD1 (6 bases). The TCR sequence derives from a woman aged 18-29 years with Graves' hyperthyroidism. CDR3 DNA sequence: TGTGCCAGCAGCGAACAGGGAACACGAGAGACCCAGTACTTC. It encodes CASSEQGTRETQYF.